This T cell receptor beta chain comes out of a study of vaccination and CD4 T cells after COVID-19 (dated by TCRdb to 2022 to 2024). Background for the entire study: SARS-CoV-2 positivity had been established in the convalescent patients by nasal swab PCR, and mild disease was recorded in several of these patients and severe disease in one. As controls, cultures received a CEFX viral epitope pool (the positive control), an HIV-1 Nef peptide pool (the negative control), or no peptide at all. Post-vaccine blood samples were taken a median of roughly 75 days after the second vaccine dose, with a range of roughly 13 to 250 days. Six males and four females were included in the convalescent cohort, with two Hispanic individuals, seven Caucasians, two Asians and one multiracial person represented. The cultures were stimulated with overlapping spike peptide pools from SARS-CoV-2 and from the common cold coronaviruses HCoV-NL63, HCoV-OC43 and HCoV-229E. In 10 COVID-19 convalescent patients and a handful of infection-naive healthy vaccine recipients, researchers compared the spike-specific CD4+ TCR repertoire from before mRNA vaccination with the repertoire from after. Post-COVID blood samples were collected from convalescent patients a median of around 100 days after diagnosis, with a range of roughly 35 to 180 days. Participants received two doses of either the Pfizer-BioNTech BNT162b2 vaccine (n=8) or the Moderna mRNA-1273 vaccine (n=2). Results the study describes overall, beyond this receptor: The study included relatively few convalescent patients and did not analyze early timepoints after natural infection. In convalescent patients, a median approximately 89% of post-vaccine SARS-CoV-2-reactive clones were detected only after vaccination, suggesting vaccine-specific priming. Of the vaccine-specific clones in convalescent patients, 304 of 307, or nearly all, reacted only to SARS-CoV-2 spike and did not cross-react with common cold coronaviruses. The median number of SARS-CoV-2-reactive clonotypes rose from 20 to 25 after infection to some 37 after vaccination, but the change was not significant.

A few counts support this clonotype. The target of this receptor is not known. Per-base qualities were not stored, and no clone one base away is much larger. The library was made by PCR. DNA from cultured CD4+ T cells was subjected to TCR sequencing with the Oncomine TCR Beta short-read assay at the Johns Hopkins FTIC core. The QIAamp micro DNA kit was used to extract genomic DNA from the cultured CD4+ T cells. Oncomine TCR Beta libraries from cultured CD4+ T cells were pooled using unique dual indexes and sequenced on an Illumina iSeq 100. The authors processed their data as follows. Non-productive sequences were filtered out, and CDR3s that did not start with C, did not end with F or W, or were shorter than 7 amino acids were discarded. Antigen-specific clonotypes were identified using the MANAFEST web application through comparison of peptide-stimulated wells with reference and other culture wells. Positive clones required FDR below 0.05, an odds ratio above 5, and productive frequency above 0.1% in at least two of three replicate wells. A clonotype was classed as cross-reactive if the clonotype showed significant expansion both in SARS-CoV-2 spike wells and in at least one common cold coronavirus spike condition. CDR3 homology was assessed with Levenshtein distances (stringdist) and unrooted phylogenetic trees (ape) in R version 3.6.1. TCRdb reprocessing: public reads trimmed at Q25 with fastp, clones called with MiXCR, in-frame beta chains kept. CDR3 protein sequences are deduplicated, and each keeps its most common genes and DNA. TCRdb, not the original authors, processed these V and J calls. The sample records under 20,000 distinct CDR3 sequences, around 55% of which are singletons. In total, the top ten clones hold around 7.5% of the sample.

Per the publication, the treatment or condition label means: 10-day PBMC culture with coronavirus spike peptide pools or control peptides (ViraFEST assay). The ViraFEST assay, used in the study, expanded antigen-specific T cells with peptide pools and then identified the expanded clonotypes through TCR sequencing. Positive SARS-CoV-2 PCR tests in the convalescent patients dated from March to December 2020, before Alpha, Beta and Delta variants emerged in the United States. Over 1.5 million PBMCs per well were cultured in IMDM with roughly 5% human AB serum and roughly 10 IU/ml IL-2, plus 10 ug/ml peptide pools. Half of the culture medium was replaced with fresh IL-2-containing medium on days 3 and 7. After 10 to 11 days of culture, CD4+ T cells were isolated by negative selection using the EasySep CD4+ T cell isolation kit. Ficoll-Paque Plus gradient centrifugation was used to isolate PBMCs from whole blood, and the isolated PBMCs were then either used fresh or cryopreserved at -140C. Culture conditions were generally each tested in triplicate wells.

V and J are trimmed by 1 base and 6 bases, and the gene matches miss 9 bases of the junction. The germline V gene gives CDR1 as MDHEN and CDR2 as SYDVKM. Including the terminal cysteine and phenylalanine, the CDR3 comprises 17 residues. CDR3 DNA only is kept here, 51 bases in frame from base 1. This TCR was recovered from a human donor who had recovered from COVID-19. The chain employs TRBV28 and TRBJ1-2; a stretch of 12 junction bases matches TRBD1. The material sequenced was CD4+ T cells from blood, cultured in vitro. The nucleotide sequence reads as follows: TGTGCCAGCAGTTTATCTGACCCGGGACAGGGGGCGGATGGCTACACCTTC. Its protein reads: CASSLSDPGQGADGYTF.